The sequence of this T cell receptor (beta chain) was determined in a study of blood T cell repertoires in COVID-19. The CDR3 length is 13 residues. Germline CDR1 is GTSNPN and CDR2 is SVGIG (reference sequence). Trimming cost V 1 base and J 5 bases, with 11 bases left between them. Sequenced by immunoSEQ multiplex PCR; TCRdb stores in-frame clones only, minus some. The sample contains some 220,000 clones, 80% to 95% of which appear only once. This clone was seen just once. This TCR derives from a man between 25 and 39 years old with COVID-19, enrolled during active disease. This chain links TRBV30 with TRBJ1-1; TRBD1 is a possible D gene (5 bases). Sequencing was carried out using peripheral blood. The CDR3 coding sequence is TGTGCCTGGAGTGGCAGGGTTTTGACTGAAGCTTTCTTT. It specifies CAWSGRVLTEAFF.